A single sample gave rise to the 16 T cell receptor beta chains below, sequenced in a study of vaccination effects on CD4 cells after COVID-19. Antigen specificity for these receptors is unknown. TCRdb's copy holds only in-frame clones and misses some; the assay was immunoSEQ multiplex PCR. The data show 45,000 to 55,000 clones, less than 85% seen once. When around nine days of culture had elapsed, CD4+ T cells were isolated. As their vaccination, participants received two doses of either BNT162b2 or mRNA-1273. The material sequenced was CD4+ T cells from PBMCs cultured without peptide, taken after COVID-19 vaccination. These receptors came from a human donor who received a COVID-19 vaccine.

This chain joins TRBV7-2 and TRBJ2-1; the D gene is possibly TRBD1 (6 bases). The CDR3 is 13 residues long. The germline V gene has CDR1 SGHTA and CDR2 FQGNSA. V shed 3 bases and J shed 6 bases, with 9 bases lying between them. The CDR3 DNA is TGTGCCAGCAGCTTTCAAGGGGGCAATGAGCAGTTCTTC. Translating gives CASSFQGGNEQFF.

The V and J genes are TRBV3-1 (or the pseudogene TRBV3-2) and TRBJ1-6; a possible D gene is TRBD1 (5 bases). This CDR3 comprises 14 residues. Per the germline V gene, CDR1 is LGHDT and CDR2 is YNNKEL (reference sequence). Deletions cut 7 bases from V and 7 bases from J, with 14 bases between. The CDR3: CASTREGKNSPLHF. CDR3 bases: TGTGCCAGCACCCGAGAGGGGAAGAATTCACCCCTCCACTTT.

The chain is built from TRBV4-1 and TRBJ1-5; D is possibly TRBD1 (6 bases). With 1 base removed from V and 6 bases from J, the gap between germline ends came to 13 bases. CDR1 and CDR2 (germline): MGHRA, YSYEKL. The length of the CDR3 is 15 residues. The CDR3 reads CASSQARLDSQPQHF. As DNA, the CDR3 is TGCGCCAGCAGCCAAGCCCGACTGGACAGTCAGCCCCAGCATTTT.

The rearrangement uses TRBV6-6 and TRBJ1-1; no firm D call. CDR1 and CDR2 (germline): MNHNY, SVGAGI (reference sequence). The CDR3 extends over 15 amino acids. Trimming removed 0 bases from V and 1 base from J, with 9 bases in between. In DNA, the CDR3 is TGTGCCAGCAGTTACTCAGGCCAGCCGAACACTGAAGCTTTCTTT. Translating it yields CASSYSGQPNTEAFF.

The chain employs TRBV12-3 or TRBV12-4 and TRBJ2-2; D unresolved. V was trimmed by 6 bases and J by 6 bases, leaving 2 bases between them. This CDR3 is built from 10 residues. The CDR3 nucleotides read TGTGCCAGCAGCTCCGGGGAGCTGTTTTTT. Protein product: CASSSGELFF.

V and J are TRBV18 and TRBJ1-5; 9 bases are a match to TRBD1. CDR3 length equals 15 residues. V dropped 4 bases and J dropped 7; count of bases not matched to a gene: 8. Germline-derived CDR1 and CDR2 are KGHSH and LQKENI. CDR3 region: CASSQSQGAGQPQHF. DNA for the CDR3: TGTGCCAGCTCACAATCACAGGGGGCGGGCCAGCCCCAGCATTTT.

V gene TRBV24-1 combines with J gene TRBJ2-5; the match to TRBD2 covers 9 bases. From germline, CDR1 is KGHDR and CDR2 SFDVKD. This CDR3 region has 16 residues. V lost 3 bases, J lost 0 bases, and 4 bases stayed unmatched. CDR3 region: CATSDEGGGDQETQYF. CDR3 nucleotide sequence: TGTGCCACCAGTGATGAGGGCGGGGGGGACCAAGAGACCCAGTACTTC.

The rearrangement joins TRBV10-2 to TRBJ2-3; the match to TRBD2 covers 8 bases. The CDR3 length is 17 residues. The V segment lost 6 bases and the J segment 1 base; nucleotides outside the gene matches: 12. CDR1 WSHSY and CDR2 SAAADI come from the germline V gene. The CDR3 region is CASSERLATRGTDTQYF. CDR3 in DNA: TGCGCCAGCAGCGAACGACTAGCGACCAGGGGCACAGATACGCAGTATTTT.

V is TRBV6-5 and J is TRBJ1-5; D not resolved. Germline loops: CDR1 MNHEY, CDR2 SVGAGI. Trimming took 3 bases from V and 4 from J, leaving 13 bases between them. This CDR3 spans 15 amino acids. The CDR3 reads CASSYSWVANQPQHF. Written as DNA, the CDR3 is TGTGCCAGCAGTTATTCCTGGGTAGCAAATCAGCCCCAGCATTTT.

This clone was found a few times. The CDR3 sequence is CASSPTGSQPQHF. The CDR3 coding sequence is TGTGCCAGCAGTCCTACAGGCAGTCAGCCCCAGCATTTT. The V call is TRBV6-5, the J call TRBJ1-5; D perhaps matches TRBD1 (5 bases). The CDR3 is 13 amino acids. Between the trimmed V and J ends, which lost 5 bases and 6 bases, there was a span of 11 bases. CDR1 and CDR2 from the germline V gene are MNHEY and SVGAGI.

The CDR3 here is CASRDRTSTDTQYF. In DNA form, the CDR3 reads TGTGCCAGCAGAGACAGGACTAGCACAGATACGCAGTATTTT. This chain joins TRBV5-6 and TRBJ2-3; TRBD1 might be the D (6 bases). Germline values: CDR1 SGHDT, CDR2 YYEEEE. V dropped 5 bases and J dropped 0 bases, with 10 bases sitting between them. The CDR3 consists of 14 residues.

CDR3 in DNA: TGTGCCAGCAGTTCGACAACTAATGAAAAACTGTTTTTT. Amino acids: CASSSTTNEKLFF. The chain combines TRBV12-3 or TRBV12-4 with TRBJ1-4; D is unclear. Trimming removed 4 bases from V and 0 bases from J, with 3 bases in between. CDR3 size: 13 residues.

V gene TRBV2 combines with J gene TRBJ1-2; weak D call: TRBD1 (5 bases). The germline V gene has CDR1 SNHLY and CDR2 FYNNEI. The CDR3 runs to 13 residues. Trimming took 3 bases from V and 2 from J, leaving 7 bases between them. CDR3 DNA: TGTGCCAGCAGTGAGACAGAAAACTATGGCTACACCTTC. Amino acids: CASSETENYGYTF.

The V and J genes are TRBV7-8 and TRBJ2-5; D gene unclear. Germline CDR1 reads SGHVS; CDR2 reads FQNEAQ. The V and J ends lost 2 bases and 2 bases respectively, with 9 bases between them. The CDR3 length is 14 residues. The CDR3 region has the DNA TGTGCCAGCAGCTTAATGGGGAAACAAGAGACCCAGTACTTC. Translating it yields CASSLMGKQETQYF.

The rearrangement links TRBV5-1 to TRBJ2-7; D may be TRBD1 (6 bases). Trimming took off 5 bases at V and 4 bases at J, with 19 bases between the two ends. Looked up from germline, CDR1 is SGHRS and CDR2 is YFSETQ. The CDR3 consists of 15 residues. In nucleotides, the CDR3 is TGCGCCAGCAGGAAACGGACGGAGACAGGATACGAGCAGTACTTC. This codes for CASRKRTETGYEQYF. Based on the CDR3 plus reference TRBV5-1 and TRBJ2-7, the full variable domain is KAGVTQTPRYLIKTRGQQVTLSCSPISGHRSVSWYQQTPGQGLQFLFEYFSETQRNKGNFPGRFSGRQFSNSRSEMNVSTLELGDSALYLCASRKRTETGYEQYFGPGTRLTVT.

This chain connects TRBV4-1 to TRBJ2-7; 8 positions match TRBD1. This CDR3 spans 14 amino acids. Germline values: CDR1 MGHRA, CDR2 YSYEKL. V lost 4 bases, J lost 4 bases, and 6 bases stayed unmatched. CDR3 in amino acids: CASSLGQGEYEQYF. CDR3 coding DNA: TGCGCCAGCAGCCTAGGACAGGGCGAATACGAGCAGTACTTC.